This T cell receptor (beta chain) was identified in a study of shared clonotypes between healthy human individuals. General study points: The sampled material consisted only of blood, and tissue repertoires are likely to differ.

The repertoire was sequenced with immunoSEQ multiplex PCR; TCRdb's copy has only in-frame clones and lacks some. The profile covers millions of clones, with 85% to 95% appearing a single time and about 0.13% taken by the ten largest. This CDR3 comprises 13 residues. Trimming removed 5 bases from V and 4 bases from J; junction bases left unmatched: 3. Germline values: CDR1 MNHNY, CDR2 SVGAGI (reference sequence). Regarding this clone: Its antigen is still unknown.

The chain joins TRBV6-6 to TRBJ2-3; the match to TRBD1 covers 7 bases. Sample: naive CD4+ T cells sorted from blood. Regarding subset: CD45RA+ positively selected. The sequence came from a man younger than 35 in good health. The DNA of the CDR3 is TGTGCCAGCAGTGACAGGGCAGCAGATACGCAGTATTTT. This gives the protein CASSDRAADTQYF.